The TCR beta chain under discussion was sequenced for a study of control samples from healthy donors and cancer patients. Sequencing used immunoSEQ multiplex PCR; TCRdb keeps in-frame clones, though not all of them. Of 53,000 or so clones listed, roughly nine tenths are singletons. A single count supports this clone. The sequenced sample was PBMCs. The source is a man aged 60 to 75 with head and neck cancer.

The CDR3, as DNA: TGTGCCAGCAGCTCTACCGGGCGCAGCAATCAGCCCCAGCATTTT. As protein: CASSSTGRSNQPQHF. V and J are TRBV7-9 and TRBJ1-5; D is uncertain. This CDR3 is built from 15 residues. CDR1 and CDR2 (germline): SEHNR, FQNEAQ (reference sequence). The germline V and J ends were trimmed by 4 bases and 1 base, with 11 bases remaining between them.